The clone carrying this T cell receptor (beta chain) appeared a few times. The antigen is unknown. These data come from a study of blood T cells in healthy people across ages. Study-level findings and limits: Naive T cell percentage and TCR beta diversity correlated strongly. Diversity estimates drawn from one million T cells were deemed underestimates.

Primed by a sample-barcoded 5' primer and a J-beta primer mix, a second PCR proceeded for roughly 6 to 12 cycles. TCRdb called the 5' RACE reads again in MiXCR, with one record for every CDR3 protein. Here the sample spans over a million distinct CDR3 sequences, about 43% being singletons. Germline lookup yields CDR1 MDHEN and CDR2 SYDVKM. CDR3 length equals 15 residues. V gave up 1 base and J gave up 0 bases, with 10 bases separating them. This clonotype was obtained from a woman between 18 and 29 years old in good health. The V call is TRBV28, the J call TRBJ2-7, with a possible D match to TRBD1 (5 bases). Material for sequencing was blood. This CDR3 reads CASSLSFDSSYEQYF. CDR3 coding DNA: TGTGCCAGCAGTTTATCCTTCGACAGCTCCTACGAGCAGTACTTC.